The 17 T cell receptor beta chains in this list originate from one sample, sequenced in a study of siplizumab effects on memory and regulatory T cells. Sequencing was performed with immunoSEQ multiplex PCR; in TCRdb, only in-frame clones are kept and a portion is missing. The repertoire holds 80,000 to 130,000 clones, about 90% seen once, with less than 0.85% in the top ten. Sequencing used Tregs sorted from blood. The receptor set was obtained from a human donor in good health.

V and J are TRBV15 and TRBJ2-2; the match to TRBD1 covers 9 bases. The CDR3 covers 18 residues. Germline CDR1 reads LNHNV; CDR2 reads YYDKDF (reference sequence). V shed 0 bases and J 6 bases; nucleotides not matched to a gene: 11. CDR3 loop: CATSRDQAGTGRSGELFF. The CDR3 DNA reads TGTGCCACCAGCAGAGATCAGGCCGGGACAGGGAGGTCCGGGGAGCTGTTTTTT.

For the CDR3, the DNA is TGTGCCAGCAGCTTCATACGGGACTACGAGCAGTACTTC. It is translated as CASSFIRDYEQYF. The rearrangement joins TRBV7-8 to TRBJ2-7, with a tentative D call TRBD2 (5 bases). Trimming took off 3 bases at V and 3 bases at J, with 9 bases between the two ends. Germline CDR1 and CDR2: SGHVS and FQNEAQ. The CDR3 consists of 13 residues. Based on the CDR3 plus reference TRBV7-8 and TRBJ2-7, the full variable domain is GAGVSQSPRYKVAKRGQDVALRCDPISGHVSLFWYQQALGQGPEFLTYFQNEAQLDKSGLPSDRFFAERPEGSVSTLKIQRTQQEDSAVYLCASSFIRDYEQYFGPGTRLTVT.

The chain joins TRBV12-5 to TRBJ1-3, with 7 positions matching TRBD1. The CDR3 consists of 17 residues. V lost 5 bases to trimming and J lost 4 bases; unmatched junction nucleotides: 14. Germline-derived CDR1 and CDR2 are LGHNT and FRNRAP. The CDR3 sequence is CASGLRAGGLTGNTIYF. The CDR3 DNA is TGTGCTAGTGGTCTCCGGGCAGGGGGTCTCACGGGAAACACCATATATTTT. The complete variable domain, with remaining parts taken from reference TRBV12-5 and TRBJ1-3, reads DARVTQTPRHKVTEMGQEVTMRCQPILGHNTVFWYRQTMMQGLELLAYFRNRAPLDDSGMPKDRFSAEMPDATLATLKIQPSEPRDSAVYFCASGLRAGGLTGNTIYFGEGSWLTVV.

The V gene is TRBV29-1, the J gene TRBJ2-1, with TRBD2 matching over 10 bases. The CDR3 runs 15 residues. V lost 3 bases to trimming and J lost 9 bases; unmatched junction nucleotides: 11. Germline CDR1 reads SQVTM; CDR2 reads ANQGSEA. CDR3 nucleotides: TGCAGCGTTGAGGTGGTGCTAGCGGGAGAGCTTGAGCAGTTCTTC. This sequence encodes CSVEVVLAGELEQFF.

The rearrangement joins TRBV7-3 to TRBJ2-2; D is perhaps TRBD1 (6 bases). This CDR3 is built from 14 residues. V was trimmed by 8 bases and J by 5 bases, leaving 15 bases between them. Germline CDR1 SGHTA, CDR2 FQGTGA. This CDR3 reads CASSRTQGTGELFF. The DNA for the CDR3 is TGTGCCAGCTCGAGGACGCAGGGGACCGGGGAGCTGTTTTTT. Combining the CDR3 with reference TRBV7-3 and TRBJ2-2 gives the whole variable domain GAGVSQTPSNKVTEKGKYVELRCDPISGHTALYWYRQSLGQGPEFLIYFQGTGAADDSGLPNDRFFAVRPEGSVSTLKIQRTERGDSAVYLCASSRTQGTGELFFGEGSRLTVL.

J is TRBJ2-5 and V is TRBV7-8, with 9 bases lining up with TRBD1. The V segment lost 5 bases and the J segment 4 bases; nucleotides outside the gene matches: 11. Per the germline V gene, CDR1 is SGHVS and CDR2 is FQNEAQ. The CDR3 consists of 16 residues. Here the CDR3 DNA reads TGTGCCAGCAGCCCGAAGACAGGGGGTTATCGAGAGACCCAGTACTTC. Its translation is CASSPKTGGYRETQYF. Full variable domain (rest looked up from reference TRBV7-8 and TRBJ2-5): GAGVSQSPRYKVAKRGQDVALRCDPISGHVSLFWYQQALGQGPEFLTYFQNEAQLDKSGLPSDRFFAERPEGSVSTLKIQRTQQEDSAVYLCASSPKTGGYRETQYFGPGTRLLVL.

The rearrangement uses TRBV2 and TRBJ2-4; TRBD1 matches at 9 bases. The CDR3 spans 17 residues. Germline trimming cut 6 bases from V and 0 bases from J; bases unmatched to any gene: 9. From germline, CDR1 is SNHLY and CDR2 FYNNEI. The CDR3 is CASRQTGGSVAKNIQYF. CDR3 bases: TGTGCCAGCAGGCAAACAGGGGGCTCCGTAGCCAAAAACATTCAGTACTTC.

The chain uses TRBV6-5 and TRBJ2-7; D tentatively reads TRBD1 or TRBD2 (5 bases each). The V gene's germline CDR1 is MNHEY and CDR2 SVGAGI. V was clipped by 1 base and J by 7 bases, with 5 bases between them. The CDR3 extends over 11 amino acids. This CDR3 is CASSYWGEQYF. The DNA for the CDR3 is TGTGCCAGCAGTTACTGGGGGGAGCAGTACTTC.

This clone was seen only once. This chain uses TRBV9 with TRBJ2-1; possibly TRBD1 or TRBD2 for D (8 bases each). The V and J ends lost 0 bases and 6 bases respectively, with 19 bases between them. The CDR3 sequence is 17 residues long. CDR1 is SGDLS, CDR2 YYNGEE, per germline. Here the CDR3 DNA reads TGTGCCAGCAGCGTAGAACCTTATAGCGGGACAGGCAATGAGCAGTTCTTC. Encoded protein: CASSVEPYSGTGNEQFF.

This sequence joins TRBV5-4 and TRBJ2-3, with 11 bases fitting TRBD2. This CDR3 is built from 16 residues. V shed 3 bases, J shed 3 bases, and the junction held 6 bases outside the gene matches. Germline values: CDR1 SGHNT, CDR2 YYREEE (reference sequence). DNA of the CDR3: TGTGCCAGCAGCTCGCCCTCTAGCGGGAGGACAGATACGCAGTATTTT. Protein sequence: CASSSPSSGRTDTQYF.

The chain couples TRBV5-1 to TRBJ2-5; D gene ambiguous. Trimming stripped 4 bases from V and 0 bases from J, with 7 bases between. CDR3 length equals 13 residues. Looked up from germline, CDR1 is SGHRS and CDR2 is YFSETQ. The CDR3 DNA reads TGCGCCAGCAGCCCAGATAACCAAGAGACCCAGTACTTC. Translated: CASSPDNQETQYF.

The chain is built from TRBV11-2 and TRBJ2-2, with D unresolved. Trimming took off 1 base at V and 2 bases at J, with 2 bases between the two ends. This CDR3 spans 13 amino acids. Germline lookup yields CDR1 SGHAT and CDR2 FQNNGV. The CDR3 nucleotides read TGTGCCAGCAGCTTAGTAAACACCGGGGAGCTGTTTTTT. Its translation is CASSLVNTGELFF.

The rearrangement uses TRBV11-3 and TRBJ2-1; D is tentatively TRBD1 or TRBD2 (5 bases each). Trimming stripped 2 bases from V and 10 bases from J, with 12 bases between. Germline CDR1 reads SGHNT; CDR2 reads YENEEA. The length of the CDR3 is 13 residues. CDR3 DNA sequence: TGTGCCAGCAGCTTATCTCGGTGGGGGGAGCAGTTCTTC. This translates into CASSLSRWGEQFF.

This chain uses TRBV19 with TRBJ2-3, with 7 bases that match TRBD1. There are 14 residues in the CDR3. The V gene end was trimmed by 8 bases and the J gene end by 2 bases; junction bases not matched to a gene: 7. Germline-derived CDR1 and CDR2 are LNHDA and SQIVND (reference sequence). CDR3 nucleotide sequence: TGTGCCAGTCAGACGACAGGGAACACAGATACGCAGTATTTT. This codes for CASQTTGNTDTQYF.

V and J are TRBV6-5 and TRBJ2-3; 8 bases match TRBD1. This CDR3 region has 13 residues. The V gene's germline CDR1 is MNHEY and CDR2 SVGAGI. V shed 6 bases and J 4 bases; nucleotides not matched to a gene: 3. The CDR3 spells CASRAGGSDTQYF. The CDR3 region has the DNA TGTGCCAGCAGGGCAGGGGGCTCAGATACGCAGTATTTT.

J is TRBJ2-7 and V is TRBV6-1, with D possibly TRBD1 on 6 matching bases. The CDR3 has 15 amino acids. Trimming removed 6 bases from V and 2 bases from J, with 17 bases in between. From germline, CDR1 is MNHNS and CDR2 SASEGT. DNA of the CDR3: TGTGCCAGCAGGAGGACAGATTACTTTACCTACGAGCAGTACTTC. Protein: CASRRTDYFTYEQYF.

This chain connects TRBV7-3 to TRBJ2-3, with D possibly being TRBD1 (8 bases). The CDR3 is made up of 15 amino acids. V lost 6 bases, J lost 4 bases, and 17 bases lay in between. Germline loops: CDR1 SGHTA, CDR2 FQGTGA. The CDR3 DNA is TGTGCCAGCAGTCCACAGGGGGGGGCCCCAGATACGCAGTATTTT. Translation gives CASSPQGGAPDTQYF.